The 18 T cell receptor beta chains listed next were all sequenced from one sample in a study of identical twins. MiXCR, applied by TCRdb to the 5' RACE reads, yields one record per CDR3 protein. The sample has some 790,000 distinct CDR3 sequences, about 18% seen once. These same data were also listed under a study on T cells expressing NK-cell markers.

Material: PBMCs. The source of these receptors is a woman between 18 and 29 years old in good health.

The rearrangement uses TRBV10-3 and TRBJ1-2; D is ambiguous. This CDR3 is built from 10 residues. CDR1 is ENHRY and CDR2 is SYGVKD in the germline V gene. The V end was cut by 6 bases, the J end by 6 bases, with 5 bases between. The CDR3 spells CAIRRNGYTF. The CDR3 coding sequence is TGTGCCATCAGGCGCAATGGCTACACCTTC.

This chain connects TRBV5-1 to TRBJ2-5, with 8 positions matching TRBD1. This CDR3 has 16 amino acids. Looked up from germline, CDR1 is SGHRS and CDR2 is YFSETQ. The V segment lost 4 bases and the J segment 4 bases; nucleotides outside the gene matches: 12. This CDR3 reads CASSGVTGVIGETQYF. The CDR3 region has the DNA TGCGCCAGCAGCGGGGTGACAGGGGTAATCGGAGAGACCCAGTACTTC.

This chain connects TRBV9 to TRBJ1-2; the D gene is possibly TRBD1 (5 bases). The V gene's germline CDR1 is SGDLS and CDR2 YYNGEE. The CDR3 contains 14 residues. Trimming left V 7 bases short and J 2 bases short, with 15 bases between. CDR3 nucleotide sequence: TGTGCCAGCGGCCCCGTAGACAGAAACTATGGCTACACCTTC. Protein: CASGPVDRNYGYTF.

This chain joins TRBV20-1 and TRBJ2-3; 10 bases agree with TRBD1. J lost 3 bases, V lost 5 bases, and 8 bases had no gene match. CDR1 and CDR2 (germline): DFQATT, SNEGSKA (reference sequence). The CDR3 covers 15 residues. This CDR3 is CSAFPWDRGTDTQYF. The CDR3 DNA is TGCAGTGCTTTTCCCTGGGACAGGGGAACAGATACGCAGTATTTT.

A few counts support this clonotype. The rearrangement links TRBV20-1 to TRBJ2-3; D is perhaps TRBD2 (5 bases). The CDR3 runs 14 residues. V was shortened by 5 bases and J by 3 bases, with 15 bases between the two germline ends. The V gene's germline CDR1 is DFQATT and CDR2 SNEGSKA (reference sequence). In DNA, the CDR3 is TGCAGTGCTTTCCGGGGTGGTTGGACAGATACGCAGTATTTT. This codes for CSAFRGGWTDTQYF.

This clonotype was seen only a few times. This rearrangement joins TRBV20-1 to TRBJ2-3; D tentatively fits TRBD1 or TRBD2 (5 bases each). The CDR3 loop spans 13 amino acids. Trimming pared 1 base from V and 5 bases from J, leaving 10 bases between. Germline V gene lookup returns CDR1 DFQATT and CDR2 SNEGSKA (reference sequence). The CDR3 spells CSARAGPRDTQYF. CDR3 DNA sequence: TGCAGTGCTAGAGCGGGGCCCCGAGATACGCAGTATTTT.

The CDR3 coding sequence is TGTGCCACGTACGACCCCAGCGGGGCCTCCTACGAGCAGTACTTC. This encodes CATYDPSGASYEQYF. The chain carries TRBV10-3 and TRBJ2-7; 7 nucleotides align to TRBD2. CDR1 is ENHRY, CDR2 SYGVKD, per germline. The junction had 12 bases not matched to a gene; V was cut back by 10 bases and J by 0 bases. The CDR3 totals 15 residues.

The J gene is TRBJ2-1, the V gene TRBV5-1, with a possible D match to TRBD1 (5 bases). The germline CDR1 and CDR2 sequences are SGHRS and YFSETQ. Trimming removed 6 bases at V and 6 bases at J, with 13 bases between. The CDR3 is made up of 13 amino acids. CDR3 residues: CASIEGASNEQFF. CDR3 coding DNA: TGCGCCAGCATAGAAGGGGCCAGCAATGAGCAGTTCTTC.

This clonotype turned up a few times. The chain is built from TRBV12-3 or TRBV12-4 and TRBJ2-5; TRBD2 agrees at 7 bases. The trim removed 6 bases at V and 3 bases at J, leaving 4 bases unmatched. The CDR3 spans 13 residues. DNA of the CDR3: TGTGCCAGCAGCGCTCTAGCGGAAGAGACCCAGTACTTC. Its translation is CASSALAEETQYF.

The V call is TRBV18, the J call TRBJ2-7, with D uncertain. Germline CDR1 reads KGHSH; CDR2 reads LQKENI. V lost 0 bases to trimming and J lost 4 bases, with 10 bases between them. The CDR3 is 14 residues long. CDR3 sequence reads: CASSPPSMGYEQYF. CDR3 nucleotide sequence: TGTGCCAGCTCACCACCGTCCATGGGGTACGAGCAGTACTTC.

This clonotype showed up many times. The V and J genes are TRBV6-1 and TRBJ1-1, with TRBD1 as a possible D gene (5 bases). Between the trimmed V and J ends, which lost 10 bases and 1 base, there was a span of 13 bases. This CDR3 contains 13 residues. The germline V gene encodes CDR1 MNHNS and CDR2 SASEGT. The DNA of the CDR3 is TGTGCCACCCAAGCCAGGGAGAACACTGAAGCTTTCTTT. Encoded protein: CATQARENTEAFF.

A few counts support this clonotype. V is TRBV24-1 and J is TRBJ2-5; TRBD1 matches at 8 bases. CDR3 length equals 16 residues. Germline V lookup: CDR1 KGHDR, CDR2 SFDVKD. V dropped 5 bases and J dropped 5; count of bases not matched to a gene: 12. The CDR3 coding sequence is TGTGCCACCAGTGCTTCCGGGACAGGTCTTGGGGAGACCCAGTACTTC. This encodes CATSASGTGLGETQYF.

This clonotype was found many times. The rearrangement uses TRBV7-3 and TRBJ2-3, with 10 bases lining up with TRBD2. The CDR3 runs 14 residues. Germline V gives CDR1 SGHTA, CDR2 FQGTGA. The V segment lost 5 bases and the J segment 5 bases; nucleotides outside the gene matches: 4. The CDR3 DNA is TGTGCCAGCAGCCCCGGACTAGCGGTAGATACGCAGTATTTT. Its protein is CASSPGLAVDTQYF.

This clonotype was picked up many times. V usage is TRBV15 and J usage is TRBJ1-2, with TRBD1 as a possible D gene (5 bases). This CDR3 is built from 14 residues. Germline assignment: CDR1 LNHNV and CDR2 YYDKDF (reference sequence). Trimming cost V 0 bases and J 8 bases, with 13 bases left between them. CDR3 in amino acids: CATSRDLGPQGYTF. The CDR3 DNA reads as TGTGCCACCAGCAGAGATCTGGGACCACAGGGCTACACCTTC.

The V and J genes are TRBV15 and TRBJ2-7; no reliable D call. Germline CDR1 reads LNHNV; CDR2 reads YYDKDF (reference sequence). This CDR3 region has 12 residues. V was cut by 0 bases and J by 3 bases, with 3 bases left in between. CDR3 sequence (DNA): TGTGCCACCAGCAGAGATTACTACGAGCAGTACTTC. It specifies CATSRDYYEQYF.

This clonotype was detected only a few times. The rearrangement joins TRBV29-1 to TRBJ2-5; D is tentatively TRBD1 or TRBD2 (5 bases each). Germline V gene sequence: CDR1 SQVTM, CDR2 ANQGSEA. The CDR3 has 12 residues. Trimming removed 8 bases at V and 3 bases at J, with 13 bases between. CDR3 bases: TGCAGCACCACCGGGACGGAAGAGACCCAGTACTTC. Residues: CSTTGTEETQYF.

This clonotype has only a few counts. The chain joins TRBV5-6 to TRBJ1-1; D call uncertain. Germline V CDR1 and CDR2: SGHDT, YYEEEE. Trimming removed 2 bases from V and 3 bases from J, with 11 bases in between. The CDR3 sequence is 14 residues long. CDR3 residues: CASSFGVGDTEAFF. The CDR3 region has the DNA TGTGCCAGCAGCTTTGGTGTCGGGGACACTGAAGCTTTCTTT. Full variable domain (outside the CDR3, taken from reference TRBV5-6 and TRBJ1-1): DAGVTQSPTHLIKTRGQQVTLRCSPKSGHDTVSWYQQALGQGPQFIFQYYEEEERQRGNFPDRFSGHQFPNYSSELNVNALLLGDSALYLCASSFGVGDTEAFFGQGTRLTVV.

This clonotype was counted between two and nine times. The CDR3 is CASSWPESGSQDEQFF. CDR3 coding DNA: TGTGCCAGCAGCTGGCCGGAAAGCGGGAGTCAAGATGAGCAGTTCTTC. This rearrangement joins TRBV7-8 to TRBJ2-1; the match to TRBD2 covers 8 bases. The J segment lost 8 bases and the V segment lost 4 bases, leaving 13 bases of the junction unmatched. This CDR3 has 16 amino acids. Germline loops: CDR1 SGHVS, CDR2 FQNEAQ. The complete variable domain, with remaining parts taken from reference TRBV7-8 and TRBJ2-1, reads GAGVSQSPRYKVAKRGQDVALRCDPISGHVSLFWYQQALGQGPEFLTYFQNEAQLDKSGLPSDRFFAERPEGSVSTLKIQRTQQEDSAVYLCASSWPESGSQDEQFFGPGTRLTVL.